These 25 T cell receptor beta chains originate from one sample sequenced in a study of response to subunit inactivated influenza vaccine. TCRdb passed the RT-PCR reads through MiXCR, listing each CDR3 protein once. The sample consists of around 570,000 distinct CDR3 sequences, 10% to 12% of them appearing once. A further study also used this sample, focusing on T cells expressing NK-cell markers. That work contributes: The cDNA for TCR beta came from 5'RACE template switching with UMIs.

This material consisted of PBMCs from blood, taken on the day of vaccination. These TCRs come from a middle-aged man who received an inactivated influenza vaccine.

This clonotype was counted between two and nine times. The DNA of the CDR3 is TGTGCCAGCAGTCGCTTGGGAGCGGGGATGAACACTGAAGCTTTCTTT. It encodes CASSRLGAGMNTEAFF. This chain uses TRBV7-9 with TRBJ1-1; D gene ambiguous. Germline assignment: CDR1 SEHNR and CDR2 FQNEAQ (reference sequence). Trimming stripped 6 bases from V and 0 bases from J, with 17 bases between. The CDR3 has 16 amino acids. Supplemented by reference TRBV7-9 and TRBJ1-1, the full variable domain reads DTGVSQNPRHKITKRGQNVTFRCDPISEHNRLYWYRQTLGQGPEFLTYFQNEAQLEKSRLLSDRFSAERPKGSFSTLEIQRTEQGDSAMYLCASSRLGAGMNTEAFFGQGTRLTVV.

The chain couples TRBV25-1 to TRBJ1-2; no firm D call. CDR1 is MGHDK, CDR2 SYGVNS, per germline. V lost 3 bases and J lost 0, with 11 bases in between. There are 15 residues in the CDR3. The CDR3 here is CASSEGSGANYGYTF. In DNA, the CDR3 is TGTGCCAGCAGTGAGGGTTCTGGAGCTAACTATGGCTACACCTTC.

This chain links TRBV20-1 with TRBJ2-1, with D tentatively TRBD2 (6 bases). This CDR3 contains 15 residues. V gave up 5 bases and J gave up 0 bases, with 14 bases separating them. Germline V gene data show CDR1 as DFQATT and CDR2 as SNEGSKA (reference sequence). CDR3 residues: CSAPGLKISYNEQFF. CDR3 nucleotides: TGCAGTGCTCCGGGACTCAAGATCTCCTACAATGAGCAGTTCTTC.

This clonotype showed up just a few times. The DNA of the CDR3 is TGTGCCACCAGCAGATCTTTTGAGGTCTACGAGCAGTACTTC. It translates to CATSRSFEVYEQYF. This chain connects TRBV15 to TRBJ2-7; D is uncertain. Trimming stripped 2 bases from V and 3 bases from J, with 11 bases between. This CDR3 spans 14 amino acids. Germline loops: CDR1 LNHNV, CDR2 YYDKDF (reference sequence).

This clonotype has at least ten counts. The chain is built from TRBV4-1 and TRBJ2-3; D gene uncertain. CDR1 is MGHRA, CDR2 YSYEKL, per germline. V lost 5 bases and J 3 bases, leaving 6 bases between the germline ends. The CDR3 loop spans 12 amino acids. CDR3: CASSFLTDTQYF. CDR3 bases: TGCGCCAGCAGCTTCCTTACAGATACGCAGTATTTT.

The CDR3 spells CASRVVGLNTGELFF. In DNA form, the CDR3 reads TGTGCCAGCAGGGTTGTTGGTCTAAACACCGGGGAGCTGTTTTTT. The V and J genes are TRBV5-6 and TRBJ2-2; D remains ambiguous. The CDR3 length is 15 residues. V shed 5 bases and J shed 2 bases, with 13 bases lying between them. Germline loops: CDR1 SGHDT, CDR2 YYEEEE.

This clonotype was found many times. This chain joins TRBV20-1 and TRBJ2-3; D unclear. V was clipped by 0 bases and J by 1 base, with 11 bases between them. This CDR3 contains 15 residues. The germline CDR1 and CDR2 sequences are DFQATT and SNEGSKA (reference sequence). Written as DNA, the CDR3 is TGCAGTGCTAGAGATCCCAATATAGGCACAGATACGCAGTATTTT. Protein product: CSARDPNIGTDTQYF.

The V gene is TRBV16, the J gene TRBJ2-3; maybe TRBD1 (5 bases). This CDR3 contains 13 residues. Germline CDR1 KGHSY, CDR2 FQNENV. With 5 bases removed from V and 6 bases from J, the gap between germline ends came to 12 bases. In DNA, the CDR3 is TGTGCCAGCAGCGCTACAGGTTTGGATACGCAGTATTTT. Translating gives CASSATGLDTQYF.

The rearrangement links TRBV20-1 to TRBJ2-7, with D uncertain. There are 13 residues in the CDR3. Per germline, CDR1 DFQATT and CDR2 SNEGSKA (reference sequence). V was cut by 6 bases and J by 2 bases, with 14 bases left in between. In nucleotides, the CDR3 is TGCAGTGCGTCAGACGGACGGGCCTACGAGCAGTACTTC. The encoded protein is CSASDGRAYEQYF.

The J gene is TRBJ2-7, the V gene TRBV4-2; the D is unclear. Trimming removed 0 bases from V and 2 bases from J, with 14 bases in between. The CDR3 sequence is 16 residues long. Germline V gives CDR1 LGHNA, CDR2 YNFKEQ. As DNA, the CDR3 is TGTGCCAGCAGCCAAGAGTTCGCGTCCTTTACCTACGAGCAGTACTTC. Translated: CASSQEFASFTYEQYF.

The rearrangement joins TRBV4-3 to TRBJ1-6; D not resolved. Germline CDR1 and CDR2: LGHNA and YSLEER. The CDR3 sequence is 12 residues long. The germline V and J ends were trimmed by 0 bases and 7 bases, with 1 base remaining between them. CDR3 in DNA: TGCGCCAGCAGCCAAGAAAATTCACCCCTCCACTTT. This gives the protein CASSQENSPLHF.

The chain has TRBV29-1 and TRBJ1-1; TRBD1 matches at 8 bases. V lost 7 bases and J lost 8; bases outside the gene matches: 12. Germline V gene sequence: CDR1 SQVTM, CDR2 ANQGSEA. This CDR3 has 13 amino acids. In DNA form, the CDR3 reads TGCAGCGCCCGGACCCGACAGGGGAGAGAAGCTTTCTTT. Residues: CSARTRQGREAFF.

This clonotype came up a few times. This chain connects TRBV7-9 to TRBJ1-1; D call uncertain. Per the germline V gene, CDR1 is SEHNR and CDR2 is FQNEAQ (reference sequence). V lost 0 bases to trimming and J lost 3 bases, with 8 bases between them. CDR3 size: 14 residues. Here the CDR3 reads CASSLAALYTEAFF. In DNA, the CDR3 is TGTGCCAGCAGCTTAGCTGCACTCTACACTGAAGCTTTCTTT.

In its sample, this clonotype was seen a few times. This chain joins TRBV3-1 and TRBJ2-2, with 9 bases fitting TRBD2. In germline, CDR1 is LGHDT, CDR2 YNNKEL (reference sequence). The junction had 7 bases not matched to a gene; V was cut back by 2 bases and J by 0 bases. The CDR3 extends over 18 amino acids. CDR3 DNA sequence: TGTGCCAGCAGCCAAAGGTACCGGACTAGCGCGAACACCGGGGAGCTGTTTTTT. It encodes CASSQRYRTSANTGELFF.

This clonotype was seen many times. The chain has TRBV20-1 and TRBJ1-1; D uncertain. Germline V lookup: CDR1 DFQATT, CDR2 SNEGSKA (reference sequence). V was pared by 0 bases and J by 2 bases, with 10 bases between. The CDR3 is made up of 14 amino acids. CDR3 in DNA: TGCAGTGCTAGAGAAGGGCAGACTAACACTGAAGCTTTCTTT. This codes for CSAREGQTNTEAFF.

In its sample, this clonotype was seen a few times. CDR3 nucleotide sequence: TGCAGTGCTAGAGATTCGAGGGCCCCCTACGAGCAGTACTTC. As protein: CSARDSRAPYEQYF. The chain has TRBV20-1 and TRBJ2-7, with D perhaps TRBD2 (5 bases). Germline V CDR1 and CDR2: DFQATT, SNEGSKA (reference sequence). The CDR3 has 14 residues. Between the trimmed V and J ends, which lost 0 bases and 2 bases, there was a span of 11 bases.

V usage is TRBV10-3 and J usage is TRBJ1-4, with D unclear. The V gene lost 3 bases and the J gene lost 4 bases, with 9 bases spanning the gap. Germline CDR1 and CDR2: ENHRY and SYGVKD. CDR3 length: 14 amino acids. This chain's CDR3 is CAISETLVNEKLFF. In nucleotides, the CDR3 is TGTGCCATCAGTGAAACTCTGGTTAATGAAAAACTGTTTTTT.

This clonotype was seen at least ten times. The chain carries TRBV5-5 and TRBJ1-4; TRBD1 is a possible D gene (5 bases). V was trimmed by 4 bases and J by 4 bases, leaving 14 bases between them. CDR1 and CDR2 (germline): SGHKS, YYEKEE (reference sequence). CDR3 length: 15 residues. CDR3 DNA sequence: TGTGCCAGCAGCGCCTCGGGACGGAGTAATGAAAAACTGTTTTTT. It encodes CASSASGRSNEKLFF.

This clonotype was recorded a few times. This rearrangement joins TRBV5-1 to TRBJ2-3, with TRBD1 matching 8 bases. J was trimmed by 5 bases and V by 0 bases; bases with no gene match: 5. The CDR3 runs to 15 residues. Germline V CDR1 and CDR2: SGHRS, YFSETQ. The DNA for the CDR3 is TGCGCCAGCAGCTTGGAGGACAGGGAGATAGATACGCAGTATTTT. Protein: CASSLEDREIDTQYF.

This clonotype has only one observation. The V gene is TRBV19, the J gene TRBJ1-5, with no clear D. Germline values: CDR1 LNHDA, CDR2 SQIVND (reference sequence). V shed 4 bases and J shed 3 bases, with 7 bases lying between them. The CDR3 runs 13 residues. The CDR3 sequence is CASSRQDNQPQHF. DNA for the CDR3: TGTGCCAGTAGTAGACAAGACAATCAGCCCCAGCATTTT. The variable domain in full, with the rest retrieved from reference TRBV19 and TRBJ1-5, is DGGITQSPKYLFRKEGQNVTLSCEQNLNHDAMYWYRQDPGQGLRLIYYSQIVNDFQKGDIAEGYSVSREKKESFPLTVTSAQKNPTAFYLCASSRQDNQPQHFGDGTRLSIL.

As concerns this clonotype: At one end the junction does not follow the germline gene, possibly because of a read error. The rearrangement links TRBV25-1 to TRBJ1-2, with D tentatively TRBD1 (5 bases). Germline V CDR1 and CDR2: MGHDK, SYGVNS. The CDR3 length is 13 residues. The DNA of the CDR3 is TGTGCCAGCAGTCCGGGACCGACCTATGGCTACTCCTTC. Protein sequence: CASSPGPTYGYSF.

This chain links TRBV11-2 with TRBJ2-7; a possible D gene is TRBD2 (7 bases). V gave up 1 base and J gave up 1 base, with 26 bases separating them. Germline V lookup: CDR1 SGHAT, CDR2 FQNNGV. This CDR3 has 20 amino acids. The CDR3 sequence is CASSLVGTRGAPSFSYEQYF. DNA of the CDR3: TGTGCCAGCAGCTTAGTCGGGACCCGGGGGGCTCCCTCCTTTTCCTACGAGCAGTACTTC.

The V gene is TRBV6-4, the J gene TRBJ2-3; a possible D gene is TRBD1 (7 bases). The CDR3 is 15 amino acids. Germline loops: CDR1 MRHNA, CDR2 SNTAGT. V dropped 6 bases and J dropped 3 bases, with 16 bases sitting between them. The DNA of the CDR3 is TGTGCCAGCAGCGAATCCAGGGGGGCTACAGATACGCAGTATTTT. It translates to CASSESRGATDTQYF.

This clonotype was observed at least ten times. J is TRBJ2-2 and V is TRBV5-1; the D is unclear. The CDR3 runs to 13 residues. Trimming removed 0 bases at V and 5 bases at J, with 5 bases between. Germline values: CDR1 SGHRS, CDR2 YFSETQ. Here the CDR3 DNA reads TGCGCCAGCAGCTTGGGGTGGACCGGGGAGCTGTTTTTT. It translates to CASSLGWTGELFF. Complete variable domain (other parts from reference TRBV5-1 and TRBJ2-2): KAGVTQTPRYLIKTRGQQVTLSCSPISGHRSVSWYQQTPGQGLQFLFEYFSETQRNKGNFPGRFSGRQFSNSRSEMNVSTLELGDSALYLCASSLGWTGELFFGEGSRLTVL.

The chain uses TRBV20-1 and TRBJ2-1; TRBD1 agrees at 7 bases. The length of the CDR3 is 15 residues. V was pared by 4 bases and J by 0 bases, with 6 bases of the junction left unmatched. Germline V CDR1 and CDR2: DFQATT, SNEGSKA (reference sequence). DNA of the CDR3: TGCAGTGCTACCTCGACAGGGAGCTCCTACAATGAGCAGTTCTTC. Its translation is CSATSTGSSYNEQFF.